A selection of T cell receptor beta chains follows, all from one sample in a study of T cell repertoires in cytomegalovirus infection. Each CDR3 protein is one row after TCRdb ran MiXCR on the reads. The table shows under 250,000 distinct CDR3 sequences, with around an eighth occurring only once. Sequencing used PBMCs. Every receptor here comes from a human donor in good health (CMV status not recorded). Some clones in this sample may be carry-over from other donors' samples. CDR3s include the opening cysteine and the closing phenylalanine or tryptophan. The order of the fields is D gene, clone size, V gene, J gene, CDR3 DNA, CDR3 protein. A D gene is named only where the DNA matches it firmly. Not all rows give a size; the values are once, few, many and, for expanded clones, a class.

NA	NA	TRBV2	TRBJ2-7	TGTGCCAGCAGTGAAGTCAGGGTTCTAGGCGAGCAGTACTTC	CASSEVRVLGEQYF
TRBD1	NA	TRBV11-3	TRBJ2-2	TGTGCCAGCGACAGGGACGGAAACACCGGGGAGCTGTTTTTT	CASDRDGNTGELFF
NA	many	TRBV7-2	TRBJ2-3	TGTGCCAGCAGCACCAGGAGGCGGCAAGATACGCAGTATTTT	CASSTRRRQDTQYF
NA	many	TRBV12-3/TRBV12-4	TRBJ2-5	TGTGCCAGCAGTTCGGACCACCAAGAGACCCAGTACTTC	CASSSDHQETQYF
NA	many	TRBV28	TRBJ2-3	TGTGCCATCCTTGATTCCCTCCCTTCCACAGATACGCAGTATTTT	CAILDSLPSTDTQYF
NA	many	TRBV12-3/TRBV12-4	TRBJ2-2	TGTGCCAGCAGTTTCCTCAAGGGCCCCGGGGAGCTGTTTTTT	CASSFLKGPGELFF
NA	many	TRBV20-1	TRBJ2-5	TGCAGTGCTACGACGCCCCGGGACCAGTACTTC	CSATTPRDQYF
NA	few	TRBV19	TRBJ1-1	TGTGCCAGTAGTATAGCTTCTGACGTGGGTCGATGGGGGGCTTTCTTT	CASSIASDVGRWGAFF
NA	few	TRBV7-4	TRBJ2-2	TGTGCCAGCAGCTTAGCAGGGGGAGAGAACACCGGGGAGCTGTTTTTT	CASSLAGGENTGELFF
NA	few	TRBV10-3	TRBJ2-5	TGTGCCATCAGCCCAGGTGAACAGACCCAGTACTTC	CAISPGEQTQYF
NA	NA	TRBV25-1	TRBJ2-5	TGTGCCAGCAGAAAGAGCGGCCGGGAGACCCAGTACTTC	CASRKSGRETQYF
NA	few	TRBV6-6	TRBJ2-7	TGTGCCAGCAGTCGTGACAGGGTAGCGGCCTACGAGCAGTACTTC	CASSRDRVAAYEQYF
NA	NA	TRBV29-1	TRBJ1-5	TGCAGCGTTATGGACTGGAATCAGCCCCAGCATTTT	CSVMDWNQPQHF
TRBD2	many	TRBV7-2	TRBJ2-3	TGTGCCAGCAGCCCCCCCGGGGGGGGATACACAGATACGCAGTATTTT	CASSPPGGGYTDTQYF
NA	many	TRBV7-2	TRBJ2-3	TGTGCCAGCAGCCCCCGGCTTAATACGCAGTATTTT	CASSPRLNTQYF
NA	NA	TRBV5-5	TRBJ1-1	TGTGCCAGCAGCCAGGCCGGCACTGAAGCTTTCTTT	CASSQAGTEAFF
NA	many	TRBV7-2	TRBJ1-2	TGTGCCAGCAGCCAAGGCTCCTCTGGCTATGGCTACACCTTC	CASSQGSSGYGYTF
TRBD2	NA	TRBV5-5	TRBJ2-7	TGTGCCAGCAGCTTGGGGGTGCGGGAGCATCACGAGCAGTACTTC	CASSLGVREHHEQYF
TRBD1	NA	TRBV29-1	TRBJ1-1	TGCAGCTCGAACGCCGAGGGACAGCCGAACACTGAAGCTTTCTTT	CSSNAEGQPNTEAFF
NA	many	TRBV6-2/TRBV6-3	TRBJ1-3	TGTGCCAGCAGTTACCCGGACGGCTCTGGAAACACCATATATTTT	CASSYPDGSGNTIYF
TRBD2	many	TRBV7-9	TRBJ2-5	TGTGCCAGCAGCTATCCGGGACTAGCGGGGGCAGAGACCCAGTACTTC	CASSYPGLAGAETQYF
NA	few	TRBV28	TRBJ1-2	TGTGCCAGCAGTTTAGAGGGGAATGGCTACACCTTC	CASSLEGNGYTF
TRBD2	many	TRBV14	TRBJ2-5	TGTGCCAGCAGCTTCCTCGGGACTAGCGGGAAGGAGGAGACCCAGTACTTC	CASSFLGTSGKEETQYF
NA	many	TRBV7-2	TRBJ1-1	TGTGCCAGCACCCAACCCCCTCTTGAAGCTTTCTTT	CASTQPPLEAFF
NA	NA	TRBV9	TRBJ2-3	TGTGCCAGCAGCCTCGGGCTCCACGAGGATACGCAGTATTTT	CASSLGLHEDTQYF
NA	NA	TRBV7-9	TRBJ2-3	TGTGCCAGCAGCTTAGTGGGGGGGCTAGGCACAGATACGCAGTATTTT	CASSLVGGLGTDTQYF
NA	many	TRBV7-9	TRBJ1-1	TGTGCCAGCAGCTTAATGAAGGACACTGAAGCTTTCTTT	CASSLMKDTEAFF
NA	many	TRBV7-2	TRBJ2-7	TGTGCCAGCAGCTTAGCCCGGGGGAGCCACGAGCAGTACTTC	CASSLARGSHEQYF
NA	many	TRBV7-9	TRBJ1-3	TGTGCCAGCAGCTTATATTCGGGGGCCAGCTCTGGAAACACCATATATTTT	CASSLYSGASSGNTIYF
NA	NA	TRBV6-5	TRBJ2-6	TGTGCCAGCAGTTACTCGGCGTTCGGTAGGCCAAAGGAGATGACTTTC	CASSYSAFGRPKEMTF
TRBD2	NA	TRBV6-2/TRBV6-3	TRBJ2-1	TGTGCCAGCAGTTTCCCTTTAGCGGGGGGGCCTTACAATGAGCAGTTCTTC	CASSFPLAGGPYNEQFF
TRBD2	few	TRBV12-3/TRBV12-4	TRBJ2-7	TGTGCCAGCAGTAGCCTCGGGCGGGGAGCGGGGGAGCAGTACTTC	CASSSLGRGAGEQYF
NA	many	TRBV28	TRBJ1-4	TGTGCCAGCAGTCCCCGGCAGTCTGGTGATAATGAAAAACTGTTTTTT	CASSPRQSGDNEKLFF
TRBD2	many	TRBV28	TRBJ2-5	TGTGCCAGCAGTCTTCTCGAAATACTAGCGGGAGAAGAGACCCAGTACTTC	CASSLLEILAGEETQYF
NA	NA	TRBV6-4	TRBJ1-5	TGTGCCAGCAGTGACCCAAAAGGAGGCAATCAGCCCCAGCATTTT	CASSDPKGGNQPQHF
NA	few	TRBV5-5	TRBJ2-3	TGTGCCAGCAGCTCCTCCGGGAGTTGGGATACGCAGTATTTT	CASSSSGSWDTQYF
NA	NA	TRBV4-3	TRBJ2-3	TGCGCCAGCAGCCAAGGGGGCTCGCTTGATACGCAGTATTTT	CASSQGGSLDTQYF
TRBD2	many	TRBV7-2	TRBJ2-7	TGTGCCAGCAGCTTAGCTTTAGCGGGAGGGCCGGGGGAGCAGTACTTC	CASSLALAGGPGEQYF
TRBD1	many	TRBV7-9	TRBJ1-2	TGTGCCAGCCAGGGGGGCGGTGGCTACACCTTC	CASQGGGGYTF
TRBD2	NA	TRBV12-3/TRBV12-4	TRBJ2-5	TGTGCCACCGGACTAGCGGGAAAGACCCAGTACTTC	CATGLAGKTQYF
NA	many	TRBV7-2	TRBJ2-6	TGTGCCAGCAGCTCGGTCTCTGGGGCCAACGTCCTGACTTTC	CASSSVSGANVLTF
NA	many	TRBV11-2	TRBJ1-3	TGTGCCAGCAGCCAATCGGGACCTGGAAACACCATATATTTT	CASSQSGPGNTIYF
NA	many	TRBV6-1	TRBJ2-6	TGTGCCAGCAATAGACAGATTACTGGGGCCAACGTCCTGACTTTC	CASNRQITGANVLTF
NA	few	TRBV11-3	TRBJ2-2	TGTGCCAGTAGACGGTTCCGGGAGATCGGGGAGCTGTTTTTT	CASRRFREIGELFF
NA	many	TRBV7-2	TRBJ1-3	TGTGCCAGCAGCTTACTAGGGACTGGAAACACCATATATTTT	CASSLLGTGNTIYF
NA	NA	TRBV29-1	TRBJ1-4	TGCAGCGTTGAAGGGACAGAGGGTGAAAAACTGTTTTTT	CSVEGTEGEKLFF
NA	many	TRBV7-8	TRBJ2-3	TGTGCCAGCAGCTTACCGGTGCGGCTAGCGAGAGATACGCAGTATTTT	CASSLPVRLARDTQYF
TRBD2	NA	TRBV20-1	TRBJ2-7	TGCAGTGCTAGAGAACCTAGCGGGAGTTACGAGCAGTACTTC	CSAREPSGSYEQYF
NA	many	TRBV4-3	TRBJ1-3	TGCGCCAGCAGCCAAGAAAAGGGTTCGGGCACCATATATTTT	CASSQEKGSGTIYF
TRBD1	many	TRBV7-3	TRBJ1-3	TGTGCCAGCAGCTTAACTCGCCAGGGGGAAGGAAACACCATATATTTT	CASSLTRQGEGNTIYF
NA	many	TRBV28	TRBJ1-2	TGTGCCAGCAGCGGCGGCCGGTGGGGCTACACCTTC	CASSGGRWGYTF